This T cell receptor beta chain was sequenced in a study of T cells in localized non-small cell lung cancer. Points from the study as a whole: Investigators sequenced only a single tumor region, leaving heterogeneity possible. Clonality of T cells reached its maximum in uninvolved adjacent lung, surpassing tumor.

Comments on this clone: The antigen is not known.

V was pared by 3 bases and J by 12 bases, with 15 bases between. The CDR3 length is 12 residues. Germline V gene lookup returns CDR1 SGHNT and CDR2 YYREEE (reference sequence). TCRdb keeps only in-frame clones here, not all; method: immunoSEQ multiplex PCR. Here the sample spans 25,000 to 40,000 clones, roughly 80% being singletons. The sequence came from a male donor older than 55 with stage II squamous cell lung carcinoma. The sequencing here drew on peripheral blood, taken before any cancer treatment. This chain joins TRBV5-4 and TRBJ1-1; a weak D match, TRBD1 (6 bases). The CDR3 DNA reads TGTGCCAGCAGCTCCATACAGGGAAGGACTTTCTTT. Translating it yields CASSSIQGRTFF.